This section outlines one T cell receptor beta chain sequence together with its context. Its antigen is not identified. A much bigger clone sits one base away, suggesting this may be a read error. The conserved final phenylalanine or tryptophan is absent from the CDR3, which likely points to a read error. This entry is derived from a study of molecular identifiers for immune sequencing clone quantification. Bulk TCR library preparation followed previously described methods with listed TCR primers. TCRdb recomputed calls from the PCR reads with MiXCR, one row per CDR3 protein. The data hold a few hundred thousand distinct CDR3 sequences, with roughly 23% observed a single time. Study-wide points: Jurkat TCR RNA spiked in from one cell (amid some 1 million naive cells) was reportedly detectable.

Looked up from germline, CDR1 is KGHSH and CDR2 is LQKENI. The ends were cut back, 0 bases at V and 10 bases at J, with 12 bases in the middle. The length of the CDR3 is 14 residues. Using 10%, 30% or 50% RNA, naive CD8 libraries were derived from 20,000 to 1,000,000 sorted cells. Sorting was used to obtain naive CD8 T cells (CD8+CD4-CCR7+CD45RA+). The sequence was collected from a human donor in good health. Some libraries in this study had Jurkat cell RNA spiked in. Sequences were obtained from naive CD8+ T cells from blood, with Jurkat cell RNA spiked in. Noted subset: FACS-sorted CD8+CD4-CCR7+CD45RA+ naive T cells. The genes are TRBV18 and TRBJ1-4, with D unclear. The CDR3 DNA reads TGTGCCAGCTCACCACCGATAGGGTCGCGAAAACTGTTTTTA. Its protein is CASSPPIGSRKLFL.